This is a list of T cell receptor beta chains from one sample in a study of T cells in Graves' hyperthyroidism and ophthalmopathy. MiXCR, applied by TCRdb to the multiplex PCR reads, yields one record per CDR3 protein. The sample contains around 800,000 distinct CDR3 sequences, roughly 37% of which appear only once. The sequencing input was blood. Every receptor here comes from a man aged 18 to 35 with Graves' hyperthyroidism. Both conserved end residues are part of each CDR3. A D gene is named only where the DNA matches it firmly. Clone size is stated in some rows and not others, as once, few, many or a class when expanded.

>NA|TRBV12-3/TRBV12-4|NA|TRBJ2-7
TGTGCCAGCAGTTACCGGGGCAGGACCTACGAGCACTACTTC
CASSYRGRTYEHYF
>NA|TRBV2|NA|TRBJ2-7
TGTGCCAGCACTGCCGCCGGTTCCTACGAGCAGTACTTC
CASTAAGSYEQYF
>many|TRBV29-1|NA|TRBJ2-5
TGCAGCGTTGTTCCACGATTTCAAGAGACCCAGTACTTC
CSVVPRFQETQYF
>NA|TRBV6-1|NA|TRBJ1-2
TGTGCCAGCACGGAACAGGGTTCGGGGCCTTATGGCTACACCTTC
CASTEQGSGPYGYTF
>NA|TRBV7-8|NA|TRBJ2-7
TGTGCCAGCAGCTTCTGGGACGGCGGGGGCTCTCTCTACGAGCAGTACTTC
CASSFWDGGGSLYEQYF
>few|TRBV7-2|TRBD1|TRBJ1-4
TGTGCCAGCAGCCGGGACAGGGAGTATGAAAAACTGTTTTTT
CASSRDREYEKLFF
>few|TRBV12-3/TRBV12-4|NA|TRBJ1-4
TGTGCCAGCAGTTTAGCCGAGGGCGGGAAACTGTTTTTT
CASSLAEGGKLFF
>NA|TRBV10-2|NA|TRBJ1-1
TGTGCCAGCAGTTACTCATCAAATCCCAACCTGGTTACTGAAGCTTTCTTT
CASSYSSNPNLVTEAFF
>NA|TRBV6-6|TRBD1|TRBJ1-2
TGTGCCAGCAGTCCCCGACAGGGGGCGGACGGCTACACCTTC
CASSPRQGADGYTF
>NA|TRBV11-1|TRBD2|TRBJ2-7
TGTGCCAGCAGCTCACTCGGGAGGTCCTACGAGCAGTACTTC
CASSSLGRSYEQYF
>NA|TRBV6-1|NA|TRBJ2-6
TGTGCCAGCAGTTCTTTAAACTCGTGGGCCTACGTCCTGACTTTC
CASSSLNSWAYVLTF
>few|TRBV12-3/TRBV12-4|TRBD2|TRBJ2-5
TGTGCCAGCAGGCCTAACCCGGGACTAGCGGGAGACGTGACCCAGTACTTC
CASRPNPGLAGDVTQYF
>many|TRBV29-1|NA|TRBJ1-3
TGCAGCGTTGAAGCAGGGGGAAACACCATATATTTT
CSVEAGGNTIYF
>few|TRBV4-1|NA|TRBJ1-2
TGCGCCAGCAGCCAAGATTACCCGAGGGATGGCTACACCTTC
CASSQDYPRDGYTF
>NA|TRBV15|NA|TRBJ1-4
TGTGCCACCAACCGGGGGGGAGGGGCCTCAACTAATGAAAAACTGTTTTTT
CATNRGGGASTNEKLFF
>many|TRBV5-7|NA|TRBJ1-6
TGTGCCAGCAGCTTCGGCCAGGGTGATTCACCCCTCCACTTT
CASSFGQGDSPLHF
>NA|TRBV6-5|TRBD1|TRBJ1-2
TGTGCCAGCAGTCTAGGGACAGGGGGCGGCTATGGCTACACCTTC
CASSLGTGGGYGYTF
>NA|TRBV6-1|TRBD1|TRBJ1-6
TGTGCCAGCAGGGGGGACAGGGGATATAATTCACCCCTCCACTTT
CASRGDRGYNSPLHF
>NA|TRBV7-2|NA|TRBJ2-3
TGTGCCAGCAGCTTCACTAGTTTTACTAGCGATACGCAGTATTTT
CASSFTSFTSDTQYF
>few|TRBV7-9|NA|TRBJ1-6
TGTGCCAGCAGCCGCACAGGGCTATGGAGCTCCTATAATTCACCCCTCCACTTT
CASSRTGLWSSYNSPLHF
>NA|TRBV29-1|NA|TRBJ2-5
TGCAGCCCAACGGGCCAAAGGGACCAGTACTTC
CSPTGQRDQYF
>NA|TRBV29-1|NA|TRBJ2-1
TGCAGCGTTGGGAGGGACATTCAGGCTTCGGAGACCCAGTTCTTC
CSVGRDIQASETQFF
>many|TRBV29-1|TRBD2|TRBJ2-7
TGCAGCGTTGGATCTAGCGGGGCCTCCTACGAGCAGTACTTC
CSVGSSGASYEQYF
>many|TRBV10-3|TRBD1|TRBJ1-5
TGTGCCATCAGTGAGTCGGGCGCGACAGGGCATCAGCCCCAGCATTTT
CAISESGATGHQPQHF
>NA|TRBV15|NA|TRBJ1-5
TGTGCCACCAGCAGACCGTCCCGCAGGGCTAATCAGCCCCAGCATTTT
CATSRPSRRANQPQHF
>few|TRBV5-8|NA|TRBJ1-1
TGTGCCAGCAGCTTGAGTACCTCGAACACTGAAGCTTTCTTT
CASSLSTSNTEAFF
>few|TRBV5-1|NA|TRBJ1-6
TGCGCCAGCAGCTTGGAAATGAGCTCCTATAATTCACCCCTCCACTTT
CASSLEMSSYNSPLHF